These T cell receptor beta chains were read from a single sample in a study of blood T cell repertoires in COVID-19. Using immunoSEQ multiplex PCR, the repertoire was profiled, and TCRdb retains in-frame clones only, with some absent. The sample records 80,000 or so clones, 91% being singletons. The sample taken for sequencing was peripheral blood. Source of these receptors: a woman in her forties or fifties in a cohort sampled during active COVID-19. Each CDR3 is given with its conserved first and last residue. D genes are given only for firm matches. Expanded clones are given a class, and other clones once, few, many or no size at all.

d_call: TRBD1
j_call: TRBJ2-2
clone_size: NA
cdr3_length: 17
v_call: TRBV7-2
cdr3_nt: TGTGCCAGCAGCGGGGCTGTGGGGACAGCATACACCGGGGAGCTGTTTTTT
cdr3_aa: CASSGAVGTAYTGELFF

d_call: TRBD1
j_call: TRBJ2-5
clone_size: NA
cdr3_length: 16
v_call: TRBV5-4
cdr3_nt: TGTGCCAGCAGCTATATTACAGGGGGCGGAAGGGAGACCCAGTACTTC
cdr3_aa: CASSYITGGGRETQYF

d_call: NA
j_call: TRBJ1-1
clone_size: NA
cdr3_length: 15
v_call: TRBV30
cdr3_nt: TGTGCCTGGACGTACCTACAGGGATGGAACACTGAAGCTTTCTTT
cdr3_aa: CAWTYLQGWNTEAFF

d_call: TRBD1
j_call: TRBJ2-6
clone_size: NA
cdr3_length: 16
v_call: TRBV5-1
cdr3_nt: TGCGCCAGCAGCTCCACAGGGGGCCCGGGGGCCAACGTCCTGACTTTC
cdr3_aa: CASSSTGGPGANVLTF

d_call: NA
j_call: TRBJ2-7
clone_size: few
cdr3_length: 14
v_call: TRBV29-1
cdr3_nt: TGCAGCGTTGACCTCGCGGGACCTGAAGGGGAGCAGTACTTC
cdr3_aa: CSVDLAGPEGEQYF

d_call: TRBD1
j_call: TRBJ1-2
clone_size: NA
cdr3_length: 16
v_call: TRBV7-8
cdr3_nt: TGTGCCAGCAGCTCCAAACAGGGGGCGCTTGATTATGGCTACACCTTC
cdr3_aa: CASSSKQGALDYGYTF

d_call: TRBD2
j_call: TRBJ2-3
clone_size: NA
cdr3_length: 16
v_call: TRBV11-3
cdr3_nt: TGTGCCAGCAGCCGATCCCGAGCGGGAGAAACTGATACGCAGTATTTT
cdr3_aa: CASSRSRAGETDTQYF

d_call: NA
j_call: TRBJ1-4
clone_size: NA
cdr3_length: 14
v_call: TRBV12-5
cdr3_nt: TGTGCTAGTGCCACTAGATTGGGGGAGGGTAAACTGTTTTTT
cdr3_aa: CASATRLGEGKLFF

d_call: NA
j_call: TRBJ2-1
clone_size: few
cdr3_length: 15
v_call: TRBV5-5
cdr3_nt: TGTGCCAGCAGCGACAAGGGGGTAGCCTACAATGAGCAGTTCTTC
cdr3_aa: CASSDKGVAYNEQFF

d_call: NA
j_call: TRBJ2-7
clone_size: NA
cdr3_length: 13
v_call: TRBV7-6
cdr3_nt: TGTGCCAGCAGCTCCCGGGACACCGCGACGCAGTACTTC
cdr3_aa: CASSSRDTATQYF

d_call: NA
j_call: TRBJ2-5
clone_size: NA
cdr3_length: 14
v_call: TRBV7-3
cdr3_nt: TGTGCCAGCAGCTTAAGGGACAACCAAGAGACCCAGTACTTC
cdr3_aa: CASSLRDNQETQYF

d_call: NA
j_call: TRBJ1-2
clone_size: few
cdr3_length: 12
v_call: TRBV7-9
cdr3_nt: TGTGCCAGCAGCCGACAGTCGGGTGGCTACACCTTC
cdr3_aa: CASSRQSGGYTF

d_call: TRBD1
j_call: TRBJ1-2
clone_size: once
cdr3_length: 14
v_call: TRBV28
cdr3_nt: TGTGCCAGCAGTTTTGAGGGGGCGCGCGATGGCTACACCTTC
cdr3_aa: CASSFEGARDGYTF

d_call: TRBD2
j_call: TRBJ2-3
clone_size: NA
cdr3_length: 18
v_call: TRBV7-6
cdr3_nt: TGTGCCAGCAGCTTAAGGGTAGCGGGAGGGGGGTCGACAGATACGCAGTATTTT
cdr3_aa: CASSLRVAGGGSTDTQYF

d_call: NA
j_call: TRBJ1-2
clone_size: NA
cdr3_length: 13
v_call: TRBV14
cdr3_nt: TGTGCCAGCAGCCAAGATTTGTGGGCCGACTACACCTTC
cdr3_aa: CASSQDLWADYTF

d_call: NA
j_call: TRBJ2-7
clone_size: NA
cdr3_length: 15
v_call: TRBV10-3
cdr3_nt: TGTGCCATCTCCCCTGGGGGCGGTACCTCCTACGAGCAGTACTTC
cdr3_aa: CAISPGGGTSYEQYF

d_call: TRBD2
j_call: TRBJ2-3
clone_size: NA
cdr3_length: 14
v_call: TRBV28
cdr3_nt: TGTGCCAGCAGGGGCGGGGGGAACACAGATACGCAGTATTTT
cdr3_aa: CASRGGGNTDTQYF

d_call: TRBD2
j_call: TRBJ2-1
clone_size: NA
cdr3_length: 17
v_call: TRBV24-1
cdr3_nt: TGTGCCACCAGTGAAGTGTCCGGGACTAGCGGGAAAAATGAGCAGTTCTTC
cdr3_aa: CATSEVSGTSGKNEQFF

d_call: NA
j_call: TRBJ2-7
clone_size: NA
cdr3_length: 14
v_call: TRBV19
cdr3_nt: TGTGCCAGTAGGCTAAGGGACACCCCTGGGGAGCAGTACTTC
cdr3_aa: CASRLRDTPGEQYF

d_call: TRBD2
j_call: TRBJ2-1
clone_size: NA
cdr3_length: 18
v_call: TRBV2
cdr3_nt: TGTGCCAGCGGAGAGGTACTAGCGGGGGGGCTCCTTTACAATGAGCAGTTCTTC
cdr3_aa: CASGEVLAGGLLYNEQFF

d_call: NA
j_call: TRBJ2-7
clone_size: NA
cdr3_length: 14
v_call: TRBV6-2/TRBV6-3
cdr3_nt: TGTGCCAGCAGCCGAACAGGGCTGAACTACAAGCAGTACTTC
cdr3_aa: CASSRTGLNYKQYF

d_call: TRBD1
j_call: TRBJ2-7
clone_size: NA
cdr3_length: 15
v_call: TRBV2
cdr3_nt: TGTGCCAGCAGCCTCGGGACAGGGGGCGCGAGGGAGCAGTACTTC
cdr3_aa: CASSLGTGGAREQYF

d_call: NA
j_call: TRBJ2-7
clone_size: NA
cdr3_length: 11
v_call: TRBV2
cdr3_nt: TGTGCCAGCAGTGTGAAGAGCGAGCAGTACTTC
cdr3_aa: CASSVKSEQYF

d_call: NA
j_call: TRBJ2-3
clone_size: NA
cdr3_length: 16
v_call: TRBV27
cdr3_nt: TGTGCCAGCAGTTTGGAGGGTTGGGGTAGCGGAGATACGCAGTATTTT
cdr3_aa: CASSLEGWGSGDTQYF

d_call: NA
j_call: TRBJ1-1
clone_size: NA
cdr3_length: 15
v_call: TRBV28
cdr3_nt: TGTGCCAGCAGTTATCGAGTCATCCTGAACACTGAAGCTTTCTTT
cdr3_aa: CASSYRVILNTEAFF

d_call: NA
j_call: TRBJ1-2
clone_size: NA
cdr3_length: 16
v_call: TRBV10-3
cdr3_nt: TGTGCCATCAGTGACTCTGGACTCACTCCCAACTATGGCTACACCTTC
cdr3_aa: CAISDSGLTPNYGYTF

d_call: TRBD1
j_call: TRBJ2-1
clone_size: NA
cdr3_length: 16
v_call: TRBV5-1
cdr3_nt: TGCGCCAGCAGCTTGGCGGGACAGGGGTACATTGATGAGCAGTTCTTC
cdr3_aa: CASSLAGQGYIDEQFF

d_call: TRBD1
j_call: TRBJ1-4
clone_size: NA
cdr3_length: 15
v_call: TRBV19
cdr3_nt: TGTGCCAGTAGTATTGGGACAGGGGGTTCTGAAAAACTGTTTTTT
cdr3_aa: CASSIGTGGSEKLFF

d_call: NA
j_call: TRBJ1-5
clone_size: NA
cdr3_length: 14
v_call: TRBV6-6
cdr3_nt: TGTGCCAGCAGTATAGGGGGGGAATCGCAGCCCCAGCATTTT
cdr3_aa: CASSIGGESQPQHF

d_call: NA
j_call: TRBJ1-2
clone_size: NA
cdr3_length: 14
v_call: TRBV6-5
cdr3_nt: TGTGCCAGCATCAGGGGTGACTCTAACTATGGCTACACCTTC
cdr3_aa: CASIRGDSNYGYTF

d_call: NA
j_call: TRBJ2-3
clone_size: NA
cdr3_length: 13
v_call: TRBV5-1
cdr3_nt: TGCGCCAGCATGTCAGTTGGCACAGATACGCAGTATTTT
cdr3_aa: CASMSVGTDTQYF

d_call: TRBD1
j_call: TRBJ2-3
clone_size: NA
cdr3_length: 15
v_call: TRBV5-1
cdr3_nt: TGCGCCAGCAGCTCGGACAGGGGGCGTACAGATACGCAGTATTTT
cdr3_aa: CASSSDRGRTDTQYF

d_call: NA
j_call: TRBJ1-2
clone_size: NA
cdr3_length: 14
v_call: TRBV18
cdr3_nt: TGTGCCAGCTCCGAAGACAGAGCTAACTATGGCTACACCTTC
cdr3_aa: CASSEDRANYGYTF

d_call: TRBD1
j_call: TRBJ1-2
clone_size: NA
cdr3_length: 14
v_call: TRBV5-1
cdr3_nt: TGCGCCAGCAAGGACAGGGATAAGAATTACGGCTACACCTTC
cdr3_aa: CASKDRDKNYGYTF

d_call: TRBD2
j_call: TRBJ2-5
clone_size: NA
cdr3_length: 16
v_call: TRBV3-1/TRBV3-2
cdr3_nt: TGTGCCAGCAGCCAAGGTCTGGCGGGGGGGCGTGAGACCCAGTACTTC
cdr3_aa: CASSQGLAGGRETQYF

d_call: NA
j_call: TRBJ1-3
clone_size: NA
cdr3_length: 15
v_call: TRBV11-3
cdr3_nt: TGTGCCAGCAGCCGGGAGGGTTCCTCTGGAAACACCATATATTTT
cdr3_aa: CASSREGSSGNTIYF

d_call: TRBD2
j_call: TRBJ2-1
clone_size: once
cdr3_length: 14
v_call: TRBV28
cdr3_nt: TGTGCCAGCAGTTTGGGGGGGACCTACAATGAGCAGTTCTTC
cdr3_aa: CASSLGGTYNEQFF

d_call: NA
j_call: TRBJ1-2
clone_size: NA
cdr3_length: 14
v_call: TRBV2
cdr3_nt: TGTGCCAGCAGTAAGATGGGCAGGGGCTATGGCCACACCTTC
cdr3_aa: CASSKMGRGYGHTF

d_call: TRBD1
j_call: TRBJ1-2
clone_size: NA
cdr3_length: 12
v_call: TRBV5-1
cdr3_nt: TGCGCCAGCACCCTGGCGACAGGGGACTACACCTTC
cdr3_aa: CASTLATGDYTF

d_call: NA
j_call: TRBJ1-5
clone_size: NA
cdr3_length: 13
v_call: TRBV2
cdr3_nt: TGTGCCAGCGGTCAGGGGCGGGATCAGCCCCAGCATTTT
cdr3_aa: CASGQGRDQPQHF